This T cell receptor beta chain was obtained from a study of blood T cell repertoires in COVID-19. In the study overall: The United States, Italy and Spain provided the acute and convalescent COVID-19 samples. The cDNA or gDNA used as material had been derived from T cells, B-cell-depleted T cells, or PBMCs.

V lost 0 bases to trimming and J lost 3 bases; unmatched junction nucleotides: 5. This CDR3 is 15 amino acids long. Germline-derived CDR1 and CDR2 are ENHRY and SYGVKD. The authors' processing: Estimated nucleated cell counts came from reference gene primer amplification. Here immunoSEQ multiplex PCR was the method, and the copy in TCRdb shows in-frame clones only, minus some. The V and J calls and clone size come from that table; D and trimming were worked out from the DNA. The sample records over 45,000 clones, less than 85% being singletons. This clonotype originated in a woman aged 50 to 60 with active or convalescent COVID-19. Specimen: peripheral blood. The chain carries TRBV10-3 and TRBJ2-7; TRBD2 matches 7 bases. In nucleotides, the CDR3 is TGTGCCATCAGTGAGTCGCGCGGGAGAAACTACGAGCAGTACTTC. This translates into CAISESRGRNYEQYF.